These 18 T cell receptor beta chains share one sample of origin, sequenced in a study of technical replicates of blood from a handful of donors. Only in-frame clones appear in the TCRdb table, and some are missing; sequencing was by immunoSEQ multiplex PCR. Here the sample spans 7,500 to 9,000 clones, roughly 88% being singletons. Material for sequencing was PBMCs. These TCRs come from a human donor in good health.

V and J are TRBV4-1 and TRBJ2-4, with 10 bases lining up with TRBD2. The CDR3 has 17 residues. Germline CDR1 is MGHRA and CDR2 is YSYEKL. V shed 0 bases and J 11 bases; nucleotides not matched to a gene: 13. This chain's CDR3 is CASSQESLAGERGVQYF. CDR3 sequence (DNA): TGCGCCAGCAGCCAAGAATCCCTAGCGGGAGAGCGGGGGGTTCAGTACTTC.

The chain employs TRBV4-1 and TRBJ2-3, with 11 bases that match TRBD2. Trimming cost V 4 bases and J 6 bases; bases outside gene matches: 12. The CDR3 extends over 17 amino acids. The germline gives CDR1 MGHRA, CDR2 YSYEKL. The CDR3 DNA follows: TGCGCCAGCAGCCTTTCTCGACTAGCGGGACCCCTGGATACGCAGTATTTT. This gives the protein CASSLSRLAGPLDTQYF.

CDR3 amino acids: CASSVVDNEQFF. Written as DNA, the CDR3 is TGTGCCAGCAGTGTGGTAGACAATGAGCAGTTCTTC. The chain carries TRBV6-1 and TRBJ2-1; D remains unclear. Trimming pared 4 bases from V and 5 bases from J, leaving 6 bases between. In germline, CDR1 is MNHNS, CDR2 SASEGT. This CDR3 contains 12 residues.

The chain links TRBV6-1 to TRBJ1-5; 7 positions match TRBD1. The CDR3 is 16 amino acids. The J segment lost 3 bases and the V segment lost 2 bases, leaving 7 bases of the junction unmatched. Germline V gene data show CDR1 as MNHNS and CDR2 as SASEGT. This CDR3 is CASSELRGPYNQPQHF. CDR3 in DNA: TGTGCCAGCAGTGAACTTAGGGGGCCCTACAATCAGCCCCAGCATTTT.

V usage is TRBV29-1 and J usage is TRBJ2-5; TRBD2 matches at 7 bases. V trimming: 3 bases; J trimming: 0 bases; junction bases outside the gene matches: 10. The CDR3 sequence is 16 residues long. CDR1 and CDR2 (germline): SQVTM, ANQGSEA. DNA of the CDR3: TGCAGCGTTGAGAGGAGGCTAGCGGACTACCAAGAGACCCAGTACTTC. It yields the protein CSVERRLADYQETQYF.

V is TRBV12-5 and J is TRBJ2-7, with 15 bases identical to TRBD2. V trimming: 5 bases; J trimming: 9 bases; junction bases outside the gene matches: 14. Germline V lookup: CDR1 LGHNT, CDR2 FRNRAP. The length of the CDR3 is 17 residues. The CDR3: CASGPARPGLAGGRQYF. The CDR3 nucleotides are TGTGCTAGTGGTCCCGCCCGACCAGGACTAGCGGGAGGGAGGCAGTACTTC. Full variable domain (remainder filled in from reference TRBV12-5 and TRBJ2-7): DARVTQTPRHKVTEMGQEVTMRCQPILGHNTVFWYRQTMMQGLELLAYFRNRAPLDDSGMPKDRFSAEMPDATLATLKIQPSEPRDSAVYFCASGPARPGLAGGRQYFGPGTRLTVT.

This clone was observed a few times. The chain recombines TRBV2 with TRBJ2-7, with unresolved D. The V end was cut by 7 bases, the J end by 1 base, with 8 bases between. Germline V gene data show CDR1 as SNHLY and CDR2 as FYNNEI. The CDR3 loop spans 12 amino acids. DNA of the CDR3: TGTGCCAGCACCACAGAGTCCTACGAGCAGTACTTC. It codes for CASTTESYEQYF.

The CDR3 loop reads CASSEAGDRERRLSAFF. CDR3 DNA sequence: TGTGCCAGCAGTGAAGCAGGGGACAGGGAAAGGCGATTGAGTGCTTTCTTT. The rearrangement joins TRBV6-1 to TRBJ1-1, with 9 bases matching TRBD1. The CDR3 is 17 residues long. CDR1 and CDR2 from the germline V gene are MNHNS and SASEGT. With V trimmed by 0 bases and J by 11 bases, 16 bases remained unmatched.

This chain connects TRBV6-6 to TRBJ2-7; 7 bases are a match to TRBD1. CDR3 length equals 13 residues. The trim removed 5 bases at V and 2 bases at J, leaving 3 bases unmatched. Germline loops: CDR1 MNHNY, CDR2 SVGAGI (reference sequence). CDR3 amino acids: CASSRDSTYEQYF. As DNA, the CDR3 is TGTGCCAGCAGTCGGGACAGCACCTACGAGCAGTACTTC.

The CDR3 protein is CASRERGTGVNGYTF. As DNA, the CDR3 is TGTGCCAGCAGGGAAAGGGGGACAGGGGTTAATGGCTACACCTTC. The chain joins TRBV27 to TRBJ1-2, with 10 positions matching TRBD1. The CDR3 covers 15 residues. V trimming: 6 bases; J trimming: 6 bases; junction bases outside the gene matches: 10. Germline-derived CDR1 and CDR2 are MNHEY and SMNVEV (reference sequence).

The CDR3 coding sequence is TGTGCCAGCAGTTCCACAGGGCCAGGCGAGCAGTACTTC. This gives the protein CASSSTGPGEQYF. The J gene is TRBJ2-7, the V gene TRBV6-5, with a possible D match to TRBD1 (6 bases). V lost 4 bases to trimming and J lost 6 bases, with 13 bases between them. The CDR3 length is 13 residues. Germline V gene lookup returns CDR1 MNHEY and CDR2 SVGAGI.

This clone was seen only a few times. The CDR3 DNA reads TGTGCCAGTAACGATCTGGGACAGGGCAGCCAGCCCCAGCATTTT. This encodes CASNDLGQGSQPQHF. The chain recombines TRBV19 with TRBJ1-5; the match to TRBD1 covers 9 bases. CDR1 LNHDA and CDR2 SQIVND come from the germline V gene (reference sequence). The CDR3 sequence is 15 residues long. The junction had 11 bases not matched to a gene; V was cut back by 7 bases and J by 7 bases.

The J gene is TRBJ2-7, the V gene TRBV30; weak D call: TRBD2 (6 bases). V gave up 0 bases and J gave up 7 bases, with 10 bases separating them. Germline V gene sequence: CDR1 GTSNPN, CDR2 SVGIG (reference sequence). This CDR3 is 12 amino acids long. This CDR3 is CAWSVRGVEQYF. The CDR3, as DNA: TGTGCCTGGAGTGTGCGGGGTGTGGAGCAGTACTTC.

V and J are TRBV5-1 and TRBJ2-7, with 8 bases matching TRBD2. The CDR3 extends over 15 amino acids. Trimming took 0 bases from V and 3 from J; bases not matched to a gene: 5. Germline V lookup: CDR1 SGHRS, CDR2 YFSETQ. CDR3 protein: CASSLVVAGFYEQYF. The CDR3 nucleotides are TGCGCCAGCAGCTTGGTGGTAGCGGGATTCTACGAGCAGTACTTC.

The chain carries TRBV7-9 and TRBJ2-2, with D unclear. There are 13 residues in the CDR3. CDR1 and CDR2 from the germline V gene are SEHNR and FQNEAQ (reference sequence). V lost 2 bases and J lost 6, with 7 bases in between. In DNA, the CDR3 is TGTGCCAGCAGCTTATCGTGGCCCGGGGAGCTGTTTTTT. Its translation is CASSLSWPGELFF.

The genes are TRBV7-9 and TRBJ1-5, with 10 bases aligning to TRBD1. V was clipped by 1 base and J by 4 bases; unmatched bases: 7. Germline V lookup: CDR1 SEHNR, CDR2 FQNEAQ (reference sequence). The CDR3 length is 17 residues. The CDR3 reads CASSLVQSGQGNQPQHF. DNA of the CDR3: TGTGCCAGCAGCTTAGTCCAGTCGGGACAGGGGAATCAGCCCCAGCATTTT.

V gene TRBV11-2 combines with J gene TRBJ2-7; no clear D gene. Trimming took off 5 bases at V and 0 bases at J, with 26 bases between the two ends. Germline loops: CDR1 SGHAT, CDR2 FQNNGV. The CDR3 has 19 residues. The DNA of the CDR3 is TGTGCCAGCAGCGATGTGGTGATATTAAAGATGTCGAGCTCCTACGAGCAGTACTTC. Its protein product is CASSDVVILKMSSSYEQYF.

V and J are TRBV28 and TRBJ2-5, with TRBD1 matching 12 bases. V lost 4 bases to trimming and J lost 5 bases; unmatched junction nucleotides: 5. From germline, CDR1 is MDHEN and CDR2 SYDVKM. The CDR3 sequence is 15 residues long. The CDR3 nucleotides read TGTGCCAGCAGTTCTGGGACAGGGGGCGCGGAGACCCAGTACTTC. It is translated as CASSSGTGGAETQYF.